The 18 T cell receptor beta chains given below trace back to one sample, sequenced in a study of blood T cell repertoires in COVID-19. Using immunoSEQ multiplex PCR, the repertoire was profiled, and TCRdb retains in-frame clones only, with some absent. The data hold 130,000 or so clones, with 88% observed a single time. Specimen: peripheral blood. All receptors derive from a human donor in a cohort sampled during active COVID-19.

This sequence joins TRBV12-5 and TRBJ1-2; the D is unclear. V lost 6 bases to trimming and J lost 3 bases, with 14 bases between them. The CDR3 is 14 amino acids. Germline V gene sequence: CDR1 LGHNT, CDR2 FRNRAP. CDR3 amino acids: CASGLGVVDYGYTF. In nucleotides, the CDR3 is TGTGCTAGTGGCCTCGGGGTAGTCGACTATGGCTACACCTTC.

The chain has TRBV5-4 and TRBJ1-2, with a possible D match to TRBD1 (5 bases). The CDR3 extends over 13 amino acids. The germline CDR1 and CDR2 sequences are SGHNT and YYREEE (reference sequence). V was trimmed by 0 bases and J by 7 bases, leaving 10 bases between them. CDR3 sequence: CASSLAAGFGYTF. The CDR3 DNA follows: TGTGCCAGCAGCTTGGCGGCAGGGTTTGGCTACACCTTC. The complete variable domain, with remaining parts taken from reference TRBV5-4 and TRBJ1-2, reads ETGVTQSPTHLIKTRGQQVTLRCSSQSGHNTVSWYQQALGQGPQFIFQYYREEENGRGNFPPRFSGLQFPNYSSELNVNALELDDSALYLCASSLAAGFGYTFGSGTRLTVV.

The V gene is TRBV7-6, the J gene TRBJ1-1, with a weak D call TRBD1 (5 bases). The CDR3 contains 14 residues. The germline V gene encodes CDR1 SGHVS and CDR2 FNYEAQ. The V gene lost 1 base and the J gene lost 5 bases, with 11 bases spanning the gap. CDR3 region: CASSLDGGGTEAFF. The CDR3 nucleotides read TGTGCCAGCAGCTTAGATGGGGGAGGAACTGAAGCTTTCTTT. The whole variable domain, remainder taken from reference TRBV7-6 and TRBJ1-1, is GAGVSQSPRYKVTKRGQDVALRCDPISGHVSLYWYRQALGQGPEFLTYFNYEAQQDKSGLPNDRFSAERPEGSISTLTIQRTEQRDSAMYRCASSLDGGGTEAFFGQGTRLTVV.

The chain combines TRBV7-2 with TRBJ2-7; 9 nucleotides align to TRBD2. In germline, CDR1 is SGHTA, CDR2 FQGNSA. The CDR3 covers 15 residues. With 1 base clipped from V and 2 bases from J, the junction kept 3 bases outside the gene matches. DNA of the CDR3: TGTGCCAGCAGCTTAGTAGCGGGAGCGACCTACGAGCAGTACTTC. Its translation: CASSLVAGATYEQYF.

V and J are TRBV30 and TRBJ1-5; D not certain. V was trimmed by 5 bases and J by 0 bases, leaving 17 bases between them. Germline V CDR1 and CDR2: GTSNPN, SVGIG (reference sequence). The CDR3 is 16 residues long. The DNA for the CDR3 is TGTGCCTGGTTTGGGCCTACCCGATATAGCAATCAGCCCCAGCATTTT. This sequence encodes CAWFGPTRYSNQPQHF. Variable domain in full (rest from reference TRBV30 and TRBJ1-5): SQTIHQWPATLVQPVGSPLSLECTVEGTSNPNLYWYRQAAGRGLQLLFYSVGIGQISSEVPQNLSASRPQDRQFILSSKKLLLSDSGFYLCAWFGPTRYSNQPQHFGDGTRLSIL.

This clone has just a few counts. The chain couples TRBV6-2 or TRBV6-3 to TRBJ2-5, with 10 bases identical to TRBD2. The CDR3 consists of 14 residues. The junction had 5 bases not matched to a gene; V was cut back by 5 bases and J by 5 bases. Germline CDR1 and CDR2: MNHEY and SVGEGT. The CDR3 loop reads CASSRAGGGETQYF. CDR3 DNA: TGTGCCAGCAGTCGAGCGGGAGGGGGGGAGACCCAGTACTTC.

The CDR3 loop is CASSLGGLAGGSTDTQYF. Written as DNA, the CDR3 is TGCGCCAGCAGCTTGGGAGGACTAGCGGGGGGAAGCACAGATACGCAGTATTTT. The rearrangement uses TRBV5-1 and TRBJ2-3; 14 bases map to TRBD2. This CDR3 is 18 amino acids long. Losses at the gene ends were 0 bases for V and 0 bases for J; bases not matched to a gene: 3. Germline V gene data show CDR1 as SGHRS and CDR2 as YFSETQ.

This sequence joins TRBV15 and TRBJ2-1; possible D gene TRBD2, 5 bases. V was pared by 3 bases and J by 6 bases, with 18 bases between. The germline CDR1 and CDR2 sequences are LNHNV and YYDKDF (reference sequence). The CDR3 covers 16 residues. This chain's CDR3 is CATSSLEGGGRNEQFF. The CDR3 nucleotides are TGTGCCACCAGCAGCTTAGAGGGTGGAGGCCGCAATGAGCAGTTCTTC.

The chain combines TRBV15 with TRBJ1-4, with TRBD1 identical over 8 bases. V dropped 0 bases and J dropped 8; count of bases not matched to a gene: 5. CDR3 size: 15 residues. CDR1 and CDR2 from the germline V gene are LNHNV and YYDKDF (reference sequence). The CDR3 loop is CATSRDSQGAEKLFF. CDR3 DNA sequence: TGTGCCACCAGCAGAGATTCGCAGGGGGCGGAAAAACTGTTTTTT.

This clone has a handful of counts. The chain is built from TRBV5-1 and TRBJ2-1; D might be TRBD1 (6 bases). This CDR3 is 17 amino acids long. Germline V gives CDR1 SGHRS, CDR2 YFSETQ. V lost 0 bases to trimming and J lost 0 bases, with 13 bases between them. CDR3 in DNA: TGCGCCAGCAGCTTGGATTGGGGGCATCTCTCCTACAATGAGCAGTTCTTC. Translated: CASSLDWGHLSYNEQFF.

The rearrangement uses TRBV6-5 and TRBJ2-7, with D possibly matching TRBD1 (5 bases). The CDR3 is 12 amino acids. Deletions cut 6 bases from V and 6 bases from J, with 12 bases between. Germline V gene sequence: CDR1 MNHEY, CDR2 SVGAGI. The CDR3 here is CASRTVRGEQYF. DNA of the CDR3: TGTGCCAGCAGAACCGTAAGGGGCGAGCAGTACTTC.

The genes are TRBV27 and TRBJ2-3; 10 nucleotides align to TRBD2. Germline V gene data show CDR1 as MNHEY and CDR2 as SMNVEV (reference sequence). The V segment lost 6 bases and the J segment 4 bases; nucleotides outside the gene matches: 13. The CDR3 length is 17 residues. CDR3 loop: CASSFIGSGGASDTQYF. CDR3 DNA sequence: TGTGCCAGCAGCTTTATCGGCAGCGGGGGGGCGTCAGATACGCAGTATTTT.

The genes are TRBV2 and TRBJ2-7, with a tentative D call TRBD2 (8 bases). The length of the CDR3 is 13 residues. Trimming took off 9 bases at V and 6 bases at J, with 18 bases between the two ends. Germline loops: CDR1 SNHLY, CDR2 FYNNEI. The DNA of the CDR3 is TGTGCCAGTGCCGGGACTAGGGGGCCCGAGCAGTACTTC. This gives the protein CASAGTRGPEQYF. The entire variable domain, with the rest obtained from reference TRBV2 and TRBJ2-7, is as follows: EPEVTQTPSHQVTQMGQEVILRCVPISNHLYFYWYRQILGQKVEFLVSFYNNEISEKSEIFDDQFSVERPDGSNFTLKIRSTKLEDSAMYFCASAGTRGPEQYFGPGTRLTVT.

The rearrangement joins TRBV10-3 to TRBJ2-5; 8 nucleotides line up with TRBD2. CDR3 size: 13 residues. The germline V gene encodes CDR1 ENHRY and CDR2 SYGVKD. With 3 bases clipped from V and 3 bases from J, the junction kept 0 bases outside the gene matches. CDR3 nucleotides: TGTGCCATCAGTGATAGCGGGGAAGAGACCCAGTACTTC. Its protein product is CAISDSGEETQYF.

In DNA form, the CDR3 reads TGTGCCAGCAGTGAATTGGGGGGACTAGCGGGGTACACCACAGATACGCAGTATTTT. Protein: CASSELGGLAGYTTDTQYF. V usage is TRBV6-1 and J usage is TRBJ2-3, with TRBD2 matching 13 bases. This CDR3 region has 19 residues. Losses at the gene ends were 2 bases for V and 2 bases for J; bases not matched to a gene: 10. The germline gives CDR1 MNHNS, CDR2 SASEGT.

V gene TRBV19 combines with J gene TRBJ2-3, with 14 nucleotides matching TRBD2. The germline gives CDR1 LNHDA, CDR2 SQIVND (reference sequence). This CDR3 is built from 16 residues. Trimming took 4 bases from V and 4 from J; bases not matched to a gene: 4. CDR3: CASSTQTSGRADTQYF. The CDR3 DNA is TGTGCCAGTAGTACTCAGACTAGCGGGAGGGCAGATACGCAGTATTTT.

The J gene is TRBJ2-1, the V gene TRBV4-2, with D hard to call. V was shortened by 1 base and J by 3 bases, with 7 bases between the two germline ends. In germline, CDR1 is LGHNA, CDR2 YNFKEQ. CDR3 length: 14 amino acids. The chain's CDR3 is CASSQGTGYNEQFF. CDR3 sequence (DNA): TGTGCCAGCAGCCAAGGTACTGGCTACAATGAGCAGTTCTTC.

J is TRBJ2-3 and V is TRBV4-1; 7 bases align to TRBD1. V trimming: 3 bases; J trimming: 3 bases; junction bases outside the gene matches: 12. Germline CDR1 is MGHRA and CDR2 is YSYEKL. The CDR3 consists of 17 residues. The chain's CDR3 is CASSQGDRDPGTDTQYF. The CDR3 nucleotides read TGCGCCAGCAGCCAGGGTGACAGGGACCCCGGGACAGATACGCAGTATTTT.